The 5 T cell receptor beta chains given below trace back to one sample, sequenced in a study of CD8 T cells in Susac syndrome (dated by TCRdb to between 2019 and 2020). The library was generated by the immunoSEQ multiplex PCR assay. RNA was extracted using the RNeasy kit, and about 0.5 to 1 microgram was reverse transcribed with random hexamers. TCRdb reprocessing: public reads trimmed at Q25 with fastp, clones called with MiXCR, in-frame beta chains kept. When rows share a CDR3 protein, they turn into one entry using the most common DNA and genes. The sample records around 190,000 distinct CDR3 sequences, 95% of which are singletons. Of the sample, roughly 0.16% is held by the ten largest clones. Material for sequencing was CD8+ T cells from PBMCs. These receptors all come from a human donor with multiple sclerosis.

The chain joins TRBV29-1 to TRBJ1-1, with D unresolved. This CDR3 comprises 10 residues. Germline V CDR1 and CDR2: SQVTM, ANQGSEA. V lost 8 bases and J 6 bases, leaving 10 bases between the germline ends. CDR3 nucleotides: TGCAGCTTCGGTGTTCCTGAAGCTTTCTTT. Protein sequence: CSFGVPEAFF. The variable domain in full, with the rest retrieved from reference TRBV29-1 and TRBJ1-1, is SAVISQKPSRDICQRGTSLTIQCQVDSQVTMMFWYRQQPGQSLTLIATANQGSEATYESGFVIDKFPISRPNLTFSTLTVSNMSPEDSSIYLCSFGVPEAFFGQGTRLTVV.

The chain combines TRBV7-9 with TRBJ2-5; weak D call: TRBD2 (5 bases). CDR1 and CDR2 from the germline V gene are SEHNR and FQNEAQ (reference sequence). The V and J ends lost 5 bases and 2 bases respectively, with 15 bases between them. The CDR3 sequence is 15 residues long. CDR3 amino acids: CASSLRTSGQETQYF. The CDR3 region has the DNA TGTGCCAGCAGCCTACGAACAAGCGGACAAGAGACCCAGTACTTC. Full variable domain (remainder filled in from reference TRBV7-9 and TRBJ2-5): DTGVSQNPRHKITKRGQNVTFRCDPISEHNRLYWYRQTLGQGPEFLTYFQNEAQLEKSRLLSDRFSAERPKGSFSTLEIQRTEQGDSAMYLCASSLRTSGQETQYFGPGTRLLVL.

This chain uses TRBV7-9 with TRBJ1-1; TRBD1 aligns across 7 bases. The CDR3 loop spans 14 amino acids. V gave up 7 bases and J gave up 4 bases; unmatched junction bases: 9. Per the germline V gene, CDR1 is SEHNR and CDR2 is FQNEAQ (reference sequence). The CDR3 sequence: CASKGGSPSTEAFF. The CDR3, as DNA: TGTGCCAGCAAAGGGGGCTCCCCTAGCACTGAAGCTTTCTTT.

This sequence joins TRBV29-1 and TRBJ1-2; 7 nucleotides line up with TRBD1. Looked up from germline, CDR1 is SQVTM and CDR2 is ANQGSEA. Trimming at V came to 0 bases and at J to 2 bases, leaving 3 bases not matched to a gene. CDR3 length equals 14 residues. In nucleotides, the CDR3 is TGCAGCGTTGAAGACGGGGGACAGAACTATGGCTACACCTTC. Translated, it gives CSVEDGGQNYGYTF.

This clonotype was observed a single time. The V and J genes are TRBV4-1 and TRBJ2-4; D is undetermined. Trimming took 3 bases from V and 8 from J, leaving 20 bases between them. This CDR3 comprises 16 residues. Germline V gene sequence: CDR1 MGHRA, CDR2 YSYEKL. Here the CDR3 reads CASSQSPYGLGDIQYF. CDR3 sequence (DNA): TGCGCCAGCAGCCAGTCCCCCTATGGGTTAGGAGACATTCAGTACTTC.